The clone carrying this T cell receptor (beta chain) appeared a single time. Antigen unknown. Both 60 Vbeta primers and 13 Jbeta primers went into the PCR. Profiling relied on immunoSEQ multiplex PCR, and the TCRdb table lists in-frame clones only, not all of them. The table includes 100,000 or so clones, about 80% detected once. The data derive from a study of cytomegalovirus exposure and HLA in healthy donors. The length of the CDR3 is 13 residues. Trimming took off 7 bases at V and 2 bases at J, with 10 bases between the two ends. Germline V gives CDR1 SGHRS, CDR2 YFSETQ. Study-wide results and limits: The presence/absence work took it that sequencing depth was about the same across donors.

Sample: PBMCs. The sequence was collected from a female donor in good health and CMV-seropositive. The gene calls are TRBV5-1 and TRBJ1-3; TRBD1 might be the D (6 bases). CDR3 amino acids: CASRPGAGNTIYF. The CDR3 DNA follows: TGCGCCAGCCGGCCAGGGGCTGGAAACACCATATATTTT. Using reference TRBV5-1 and TRBJ1-3 for the parts outside the CDR3, the full variable domain is KAGVTQTPRYLIKTRGQQVTLSCSPISGHRSVSWYQQTPGQGLQFLFEYFSETQRNKGNFPGRFSGRQFSNSRSEMNVSTLELGDSALYLCASRPGAGNTIYFGEGSWLTVV.